This T cell receptor (beta chain) was recovered during a study of blood T cell repertoires in COVID-19. Across the study: Some COVID-19 samples were acute and others convalescent; all came from the United States, Italy and Spain. From T cells, B-cell-depleted T cells, or PBMCs came the material, which was cDNA or gDNA.

This CDR3 region has 15 residues. Germline V gene lookup returns CDR1 SGDLS and CDR2 YYNGEE. Trimming left V 3 bases short and J 3 bases short, with 16 bases between. Authors' data handling: Amplifying reference gene primers gave estimates of nucleated cell counts. Clones were read by immunoSEQ multiplex PCR, and TCRdb kept only the in-frame ones, dropping some. V, J and clone size reflect that table, while D and trimming were determined from the DNA. The table shows roughly 350,000 clones, with approximately 87% occurring only once. The V and J genes are TRBV9 and TRBJ2-7, with D maybe TRBD1 (5 bases). The sequence derives from a woman aged 45-65 years with active or convalescent COVID-19. Specimen: peripheral blood. CDR3 region: CASSAYAREGYEQYF. CDR3 DNA: TGTGCCAGCAGCGCGTATGCCAGGGAAGGCTACGAGCAGTACTTC.